The clone carrying this T cell receptor (beta chain) was observed many times. As yet, its antigen is unknown. The sample comes from a study of T cell repertoires in cytomegalovirus infection. The germline V gene encodes CDR1 SGHRS and CDR2 YFSETQ. The V end lost 4 bases, the J end lost 5 bases, and 21 bases lay between the germline ends. This CDR3 has 16 residues. Study-wide results and limits: Clonotypes of TCR beta that were HLA-C-restricted and CMV-specific dominated the ex vivo response. Cumulative public TCR beta family frequency identified CMV carriers with the relevant HLA.

From the reads, TCRdb called clonotypes with MiXCR, one entry per CDR3 protein. The table includes hundreds of thousands of distinct CDR3 sequences, roughly a tenth detected once. The chain joins TRBV5-1 to TRBJ1-1; D unresolved. Sequencing input: PBMCs. The clonotype was recovered from a human donor in good health (CMV status not recorded). Some clones in this sample may be carry-over from other donors' samples. The CDR3: CASSLPEGRVGTEAFF. The CDR3, as DNA: TGCGCCAGCAGCCTCCCGGAGGGTAGGGTTGGAACTGAAGCTTTCTTT.